The rows below give T cell receptor beta chains drawn from one sample of a study of CD8 T cells in ankylosing spondylitis. Each CDR3 protein is one row after TCRdb ran MiXCR on the 5' RACE reads. Here the sample spans about 130,000 distinct CDR3 sequences, over 7% being singletons. The specimen was blood, either unsorted or a sorted T cell fraction (not recorded which). These TCRs come from a male donor with ankylosing spondylitis or in good health (not recorded which). Each CDR3 is given with its conserved first and last residue. The D gene is left open where the match is weak. Size tells how often a clone was seen (once, few, many) or the class of an expanded clone, and some rows leave it out.

>TRBJ2-1|-|TRBV4-1|TRBD2
TGCGCCAGCAGCCAGCGGGGGCGGTCTAGCGGGAGCTATGAGCAGTTCTTC
CASSQRGRSSGSYEQFF
>TRBJ2-1|many|TRBV30|-
TGTGCCTGGGCCCAGGACAATGAGCAGTTCTTC
CAWAQDNEQFF
>TRBJ1-2|-|TRBV4-2|-
TGTGCCAGCAGCCTCCCCGACAGGAGAGAATATGGCTACACCTTC
CASSLPDRREYGYTF
>TRBJ2-7|-|TRBV20-1|TRBD2
TGCAGTGCAGGCCGACGGGAGGCAGGCGAGCAGTACTTC
CSAGRREAGEQYF
>TRBJ2-5|many|TRBV4-2|TRBD2
TGTGCCAGCAGCCAATCGAAAGCGGGAAAAGAGACCCAGTACTTC
CASSQSKAGKETQYF
>TRBJ2-2|many|TRBV4-1|-
TGCGCCAGCAGCCAAGTTTCGGGGCACACCGGGGAGCTGTTTTTT
CASSQVSGHTGELFF
>TRBJ2-3|-|TRBV6-2/TRBV6-3|TRBD1
TGTGCCAGCAGCCGACGACAGGGGGCCGGAGATACGCAGTATTTT
CASSRRQGAGDTQYF
>TRBJ1-1|many|TRBV3-1|TRBD1
TGTGCCAGCCGAAACAGGGGGAAGGACACTGAAGCTTTCTTT
CASRNRGKDTEAFF
>TRBJ2-2|-|TRBV7-2|-
TGTGCCAGCAGCATCCCCCCCGTGCGGGAGCTGTTTTTT
CASSIPPVRELFF
>TRBJ2-7|-|TRBV14|-
TGTGCCAGCAGCCAACTAAACTCCTACGAGCAGTACTTC
CASSQLNSYEQYF
>TRBJ2-7|few|TRBV27|TRBD2
TGTGCCAGCAGTCTGAGTTGGAGCGGGGTGTACGAGCAGTACTTC
CASSLSWSGVYEQYF
>TRBJ2-5|many|TRBV15|-
TGTGCCACCAGCAGAACCTACCAAGAGACCCAGTACTTC
CATSRTYQETQYF
>TRBJ2-7|-|TRBV7-8|-
TGTGCCAGCAGCTTAGTGGCAGGGAAGTTCGGCGAGCAGTACTTC
CASSLVAGKFGEQYF
>TRBJ2-5|many|TRBV6-1|-
TGTGCCAGCAGCACCTCCGGCCTGTCGGATGAGACCCAGTACTTC
CASSTSGLSDETQYF
>TRBJ2-7|many|TRBV7-8|-
TGTGCCAGCAGCTCCCGAAGACTAGTGGGCTACGAGCAGTACTTC
CASSSRRLVGYEQYF
>TRBJ2-3|-|TRBV30|-
TGTGCCTGGAGCAAAGGGGTGACCATCACAGATACGCAGTATTTT
CAWSKGVTITDTQYF
>TRBJ2-5|-|TRBV18|-
TGTGCCAGCTCACCACTGTCTAATGGGGAGACCCAGTACTTC
CASSPLSNGETQYF
>TRBJ2-3|many|TRBV10-3|-
TGTGCCATCAGTGAATTAGGGCAGGGAAGCACAGATACGCAGTATTTT
CAISELGQGSTDTQYF
>TRBJ2-3|many|TRBV7-2|-
TGTGCCAGCAACTCGGGCACAGATACGCAGTATTTT
CASNSGTDTQYF
>TRBJ2-1|-|TRBV12-3/TRBV12-4|-
TGTGCCAGCAGTCTCCTTAGAGGGGCGATATACAATGAGCAGTTCTTC
CASSLLRGAIYNEQFF
>TRBJ2-3|many|TRBV24-1|-
TGTGCCACCTCGGGGGACACAGATACGCAGTATTTT
CATSGDTDTQYF
>TRBJ2-6|many|TRBV20-1|-
TGCAGTGCTGGTGACAGGCGGTCTAGCTCTGGGGCCAACGTCCTGACTTTC
CSAGDRRSSSGANVLTF
>TRBJ2-3|many|TRBV9|TRBD2
TGTGCCAGCAGCGTAGGCACTAGCGGAGGCACAGATACGCAGTATTTT
CASSVGTSGGTDTQYF
>TRBJ2-1|many|TRBV6-1|TRBD2
TGTGCCAGCAGTGCTCTCCTTAGCGGGAGGAGCCACAATGAGCAGTTCTTC
CASSALLSGRSHNEQFF
>TRBJ2-3|many|TRBV20-1|TRBD2
TGCAGTGCTGCGGGACTAGCGGGAGCTCGCACAGATACGCAGTATTTT
CSAAGLAGARTDTQYF
>TRBJ2-1|many|TRBV3-1|TRBD2
TGTGCCAGCAGCCCTGATTCGCGGCTAGCGGGAGAAAAGAATGAGCAGTTCTTC
CASSPDSRLAGEKNEQFF
>TRBJ2-5|-|TRBV5-1|-
TGCGCCAGCAGCTCCCCCGACAGGAGCCAAGAGACCCAGTACTTC
CASSSPDRSQETQYF
>TRBJ2-7|many|TRBV20-1|TRBD2
TGCAGTGCCGAGACGCCGGGACTAGCGGGTAGGATCTACGAGCAGTACTTC
CSAETPGLAGRIYEQYF
>TRBJ2-7|many|TRBV20-1|-
TGCAGTGCACCGGGGACTCTCTACGAGCAGTACTTC
CSAPGTLYEQYF
>TRBJ1-1|many|TRBV28|-
TGTGCCAGCAGTTGGCAGGGCCTCATGAACACTGAAGCTTTCTTT
CASSWQGLMNTEAFF
>TRBJ2-7|many|TRBV20-1|-
TGCAGTGCTTACCGGGACTACGAGCAGTACTTC
CSAYRDYEQYF
>TRBJ2-1|few|TRBV11-1|TRBD2
TGTGCCAGCAGCCTCGCGACTAGCGGGAAAGGAACCTACAATGAGCAGTTCTTC
CASSLATSGKGTYNEQFF
>TRBJ2-1|many|TRBV4-1|TRBD2
TGCGCCAGCAGCCAAGTTAATCTGAGGGGACTAGCGGGAACCAGCTCCTACAATGAGCAGTTCTTC
CASSQVNLRGLAGTSSYNEQFF
>TRBJ2-7|many|TRBV20-1|-
TGCAGTGCTAGTGTGGAGAGCCCCTACGAGCAGTACTTC
CSASVESPYEQYF
>TRBJ2-2|many|TRBV12-3/TRBV12-4|-
TGTGCCAGCAGACCGGACACCGGGGAGCTGTTTTTT
CASRPDTGELFF
>TRBJ2-7|-|TRBV12-3/TRBV12-4|-
TGTGCCAGTAGTTTAAGCTTGGGGGAGCAGTACTTC
CASSLSLGEQYF
>TRBJ1-2|-|TRBV15|-
TGTGCCACCAGCAGAGAATATATTGGACAGAACTATGGCTACACCTTC
CATSREYIGQNYGYTF
>TRBJ2-1|many|TRBV4-2|TRBD2
TGTGCCAGCAGCCAACCGGGACTAGAGGAAAATGAGCAGTTCTTC
CASSQPGLEENEQFF
>TRBJ2-3|-|TRBV5-1|-
TGCGCCAGCAGTTCACCGAGCACAGATACGCAGTATTTT
CASSSPSTDTQYF
>TRBJ2-1|-|TRBV6-1|TRBD2
TGTGCCAGCAGTGGTCTAAGGACTAGCGGTCACAATGAGCAGTTCTTC
CASSGLRTSGHNEQFF
>TRBJ1-2|many|TRBV5-1|-
TGCGCCAGCAGCTTGGACAGGGAAGTTGGCTACACCTTC
CASSLDREVGYTF
>TRBJ2-1|many|TRBV4-3|-
TGCGCCAGCAGCCAAGATTCGTCGCCGAGCTCCTACAATGAGCAGTTCTTC
CASSQDSSPSSYNEQFF
>TRBJ1-1|many|TRBV7-2|TRBD1
TGTGCCAGCAGCTTTCGACAGGGCGCTGAAGCTTTCTTT
CASSFRQGAEAFF
>TRBJ1-5|many|TRBV28|-
TGTGCCAGCAGTTTATTGGGAAGGAGCAATCAGCCCCAGCATTTT
CASSLLGRSNQPQHF
>TRBJ2-3|-|TRBV28|-
TGTGCCAGCAGTCCCGGATCGCAAATAAGCACAGATACGCAGTATTTT
CASSPGSQISTDTQYF
>TRBJ2-3|many|TRBV3-1|TRBD1
TGTGCCAGCAGCCAAGACGGGGCCCTCTGGCCGGGACAGACCACAGATACGCAGTATTTT
CASSQDGALWPGQTTDTQYF
>TRBJ2-1|many|TRBV20-1|-
TGCAGTGCTAGAGACACACAGTCCCCAACCATTGAGCAGTTCTTC
CSARDTQSPTIEQFF
>TRBJ2-7|many|TRBV20-1|-
TGCAGTGCTAGTGAAGGGACACCGCTTAGCTCCTACGAGCAGTACTTC
CSASEGTPLSSYEQYF
>TRBJ2-1|-|TRBV5-1|-
TGCGCCAGCAGCTTGGTGCTCAGTCTCTCCTACAATGAGCAGTTCTTC
CASSLVLSLSYNEQFF
>TRBJ2-5|-|TRBV5-1|-
TGCGCCAGCAGCTTGGCTGGGGCAGGGTCCGAGACCCAGTACTTC
CASSLAGAGSETQYF
>TRBJ2-5|many|TRBV11-2|-
TGTGCCAGCAGCTGGTCAGGGCAAGAGACCCAGTACTTC
CASSWSGQETQYF
>TRBJ2-3|many|TRBV9|-
TGTGCCAGCAGCGCCCCTCGAGATACGCAGTATTTT
CASSAPRDTQYF